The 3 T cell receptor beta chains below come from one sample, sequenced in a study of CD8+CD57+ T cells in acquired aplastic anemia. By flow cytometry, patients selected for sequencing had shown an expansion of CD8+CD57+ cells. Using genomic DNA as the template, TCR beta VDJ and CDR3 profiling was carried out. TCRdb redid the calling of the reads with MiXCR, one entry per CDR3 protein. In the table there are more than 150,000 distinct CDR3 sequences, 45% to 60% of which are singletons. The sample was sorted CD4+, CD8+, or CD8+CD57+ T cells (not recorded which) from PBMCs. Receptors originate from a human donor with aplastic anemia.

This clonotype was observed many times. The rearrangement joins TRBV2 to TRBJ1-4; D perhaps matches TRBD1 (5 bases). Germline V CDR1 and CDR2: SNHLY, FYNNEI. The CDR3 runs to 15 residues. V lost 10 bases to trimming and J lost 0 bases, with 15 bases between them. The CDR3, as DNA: TGTGCCAACAGGCGGGAGACAGCAACTAATGAAAAACTGTTTTTT. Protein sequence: CANRRETATNEKLFF. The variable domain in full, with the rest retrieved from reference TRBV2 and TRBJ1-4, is EPEVTQTPSHQVTQMGQEVILRCVPISNHLYFYWYRQILGQKVEFLVSFYNNEISEKSEIFDDQFSVERPDGSNFTLKIRSTKLEDSAMYFCANRRETATNEKLFFGSGTQLSVL.

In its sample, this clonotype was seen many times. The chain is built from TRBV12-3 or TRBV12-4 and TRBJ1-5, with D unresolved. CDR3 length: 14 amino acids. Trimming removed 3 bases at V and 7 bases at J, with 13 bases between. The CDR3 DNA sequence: TGTGCCAGCAGTTTGATAGGTCCGAGGCAGCCCCAGCATTTT. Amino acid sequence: CASSLIGPRQPQHF.

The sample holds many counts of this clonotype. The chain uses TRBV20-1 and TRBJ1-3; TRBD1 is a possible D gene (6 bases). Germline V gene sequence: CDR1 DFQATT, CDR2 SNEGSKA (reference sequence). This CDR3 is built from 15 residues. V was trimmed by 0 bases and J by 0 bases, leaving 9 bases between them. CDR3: CSARDEQGSGNTIYF. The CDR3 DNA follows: TGCAGTGCTAGAGACGAACAGGGCTCTGGAAACACCATATATTTT.